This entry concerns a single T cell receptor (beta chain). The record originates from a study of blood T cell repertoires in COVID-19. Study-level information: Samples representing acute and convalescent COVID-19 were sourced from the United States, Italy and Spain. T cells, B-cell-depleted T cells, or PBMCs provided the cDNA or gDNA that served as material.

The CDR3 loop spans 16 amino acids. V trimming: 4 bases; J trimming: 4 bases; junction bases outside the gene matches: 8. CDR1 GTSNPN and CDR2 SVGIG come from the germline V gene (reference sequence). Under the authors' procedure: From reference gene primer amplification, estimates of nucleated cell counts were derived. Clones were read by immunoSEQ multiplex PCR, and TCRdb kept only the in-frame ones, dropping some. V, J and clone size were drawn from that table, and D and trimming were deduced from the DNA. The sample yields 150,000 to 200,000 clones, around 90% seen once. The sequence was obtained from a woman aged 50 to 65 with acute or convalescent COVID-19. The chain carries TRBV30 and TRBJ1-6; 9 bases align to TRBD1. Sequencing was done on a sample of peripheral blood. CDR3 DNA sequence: TGTGCCTGGACGGGGGGACAGGGCCTTTATAATTCACCCCTCCACTTT. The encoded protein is CAWTGGQGLYNSPLHF.